The 4 T cell receptor beta chains presented below share a single source sample, sequenced in a study of blood T cells in healthy people across ages. Together with a sample-barcoded 5' primer, a J-beta primer mix was included in a second PCR lasting about 6 to 11 cycles. TCRdb itself ran the 5' RACE reads through MiXCR, one entry per CDR3 protein. The sample consists of 710,000 or so distinct CDR3 sequences, about a fifth of them appearing once. The sequencing input was blood. The receptors come from a man aged 65 to 85 in good health.

J is TRBJ1-2 and V is TRBV6-6; D is ambiguous. V was clipped by 6 bases and J by 8 bases, with 13 bases between them. Germline-derived CDR1 and CDR2 are MNHNY and SVGAGI (reference sequence). The CDR3 sequence is 12 residues long. The CDR3 DNA reads as TGTGCCAGCAGCATTACGGGCGAGGGCTACACCTTC. Encoded protein: CASSITGEGYTF.

This chain connects TRBV10-3 to TRBJ2-5; 9 positions agree with TRBD2. V shed 2 bases, J shed 3 bases, and the junction held 4 bases outside the gene matches. Germline V gives CDR1 ENHRY, CDR2 SYGVKD. The CDR3 contains 15 residues. The CDR3 loop is CAISERRGGEETQYF. In nucleotides, the CDR3 is TGTGCCATCAGTGAGAGGCGGGGGGGTGAAGAGACCCAGTACTTC.

The count of this clonotype is one. The conserved closing phenylalanine or tryptophan is absent in this CDR3, likely reflecting a read error. This rearrangement joins TRBV7-6 to TRBJ1-5; TRBD1 aligns across 12 bases. The ends lost 5 bases at V and 5 bases at J; junction bases unmatched: 7. Germline V gene data show CDR1 as SGHVS and CDR2 as FNYEAQ. This CDR3 is built from 16 residues. Here the CDR3 reads CASSPGTGGAHQPQHL. The CDR3 DNA follows: TGTGCCAGCAGCCCCGGGACAGGGGGCGCCCATCAGCCCCAGCATCTT.

This clonotype occurred a few times. The gene calls are TRBV12-3 or TRBV12-4 and TRBJ1-2; tentatively, D is TRBD1 (5 bases). The CDR3 is 11 residues long. V was clipped by 11 bases and J by 8 bases, with 15 bases between them. The CDR3: CAPRGSAGYTF. Written as DNA, the CDR3 is TGTGCCCCACGGGGCAGCGCGGGCTACACCTTC.